This T cell receptor beta chain was recovered during a study of blood T cell repertoires in COVID-19. About the research overall: The origin of the acute and convalescent COVID-19 samples was the United States, Italy and Spain. T cells, B-cell-depleted T cells, or PBMCs supplied cDNA or gDNA.

Per the authors' pipeline: Amplification with reference gene primers provided the estimates of nucleated cell counts. TCRdb's table, derived via immunoSEQ multiplex PCR, lists solely in-frame clones and lacks some. Clonal size and the V and J genes are those of that table, whereas D and trimming came from the DNA. The table has more than 110,000 clones, more than 85% seen once; the top ten hold under 6%. The CDR3 covers 15 residues. The germline V gene encodes CDR1 SEHNR and CDR2 FQNEAQ (reference sequence). V was cut by 5 bases and J by 3 bases, with 16 bases left in between. This receptor was taken from a human donor in a cohort sampled during active COVID-19. Sequencing used peripheral blood. The rearrangement joins TRBV7-9 to TRBJ1-2; D might be TRBD1 (5 bases). CDR3 sequence: CASSPVAGGDYGYTF. DNA of the CDR3: TGTGCCAGCAGCCCGGTTGCGGGGGGGGACTATGGCTACACCTTC.